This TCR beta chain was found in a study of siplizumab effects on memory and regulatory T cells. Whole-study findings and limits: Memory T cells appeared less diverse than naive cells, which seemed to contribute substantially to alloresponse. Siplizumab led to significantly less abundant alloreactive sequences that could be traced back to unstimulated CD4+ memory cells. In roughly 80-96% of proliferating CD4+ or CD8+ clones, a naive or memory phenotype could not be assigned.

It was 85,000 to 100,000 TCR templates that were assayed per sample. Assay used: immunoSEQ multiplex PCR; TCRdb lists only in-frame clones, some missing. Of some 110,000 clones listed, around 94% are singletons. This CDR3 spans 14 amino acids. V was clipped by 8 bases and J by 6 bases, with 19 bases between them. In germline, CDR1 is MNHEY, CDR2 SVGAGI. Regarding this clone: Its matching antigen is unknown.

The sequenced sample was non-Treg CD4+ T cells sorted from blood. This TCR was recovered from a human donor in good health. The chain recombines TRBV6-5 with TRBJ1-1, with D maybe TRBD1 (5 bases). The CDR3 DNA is TGTGCCAGCCGACTCGGGGGTTGGGTTGCTGAAGCTTTCTTT. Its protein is CASRLGGWVAEAFF.